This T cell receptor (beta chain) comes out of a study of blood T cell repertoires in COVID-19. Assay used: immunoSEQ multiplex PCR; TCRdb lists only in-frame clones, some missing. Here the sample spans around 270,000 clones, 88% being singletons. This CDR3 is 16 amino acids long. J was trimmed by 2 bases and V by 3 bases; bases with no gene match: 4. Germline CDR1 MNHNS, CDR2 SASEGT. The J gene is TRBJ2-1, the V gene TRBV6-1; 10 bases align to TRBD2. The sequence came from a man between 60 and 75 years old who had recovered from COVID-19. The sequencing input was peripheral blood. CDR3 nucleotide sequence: TGTGCCAGCAGTGATCCCGGACTAGCGGCCTACAATGAGCAGTTCTTC. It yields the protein CASSDPGLAAYNEQFF.